This T cell receptor (beta chain) is drawn from a study of T cell changes during pregnancy in multiple sclerosis. The V gene end was trimmed by 1 base and the J gene end by 6 bases; junction bases not matched to a gene: 10. This CDR3 has 15 residues. Germline V gene data show CDR1 as SQVTM and CDR2 as ANQGSEA. The method was immunoSEQ multiplex PCR; TCRdb's version includes in-frame clones alone and lacks a portion of them. The profile covers 40,000 to 60,000 clones, with under 95% appearing a single time and less than 6% taken by the ten largest. The J gene is TRBJ1-2, the V gene TRBV29-1, with 8 bases aligning to TRBD1. The sequencing here drew on CD8+ T cells from peripheral blood mononuclear cells, taken before pregnancy. This TCR was sampled from a female donor with multiple sclerosis, enrolled in a pregnancy study. CDR3 region: CSVEGEDRVFNGYTF. The CDR3, as DNA: TGCAGCGTTGAAGGGGAGGACAGGGTTTTTAATGGCTACACCTTC.